Below, 2 T cell receptor beta chains from the same sample are listed, as sequenced in a study of T-cell reconstitution after alpha-beta-depleted transplantation in children. A library of TCRbeta sequences, prepared with unique molecular identifiers, was generated. Via MiXCR, TCRdb re-called the PCR reads, giving one row per CDR3 protein. Of 490,000 or so distinct CDR3 sequences detected, roughly a tenth appear once; the ten largest clones hold approximately 2%. The material was PBMCs, obtained before TCRalphabeta/CD19-depleted stem cell transplant. The receptors were gathered from a child aged 2-15 years with inherited bone marrow failure, due to receive a stem cell transplant.

Worth noting for this clonotype: A clone one base away is much larger, so this may be a read error. The genes are TRBV6-5 and TRBJ2-2, with 7 positions matching TRBD1. Germline CDR1 is MNHEY and CDR2 is SVGAGI. The CDR3 runs to 15 residues. The CDR3 DNA is TGTGCCAGCAGTTACAAGGGGGCAGGGACCGGGGACCTGTTTTTT. Its protein product is CASSYKGAGTGDLFF.

V is TRBV30 and J is TRBJ2-7, with D possibly being TRBD2 (5 bases). Germline CDR1 reads GTSNPN; CDR2 reads SVGIG (reference sequence). Trimming removed 0 bases from V and 7 bases from J, with 7 bases in between. The CDR3 runs to 11 residues. This CDR3 reads CAWSVGGEQYF. DNA of the CDR3: TGTGCCTGGAGTGTAGGAGGTGAGCAGTACTTC.